This TCR beta chain is from a study of T cells in localized non-small cell lung cancer. Study findings and constraints: Because sequencing included only one region (of the tumor), heterogeneity remains possible. Increased T cell density in blood showed an association with longer overall survival.

Concerning this clone: What it binds is not known.

Profiled with immunoSEQ multiplex PCR; TCRdb holds only in-frame clones, not every one. The sample carries about 16,000 clones, roughly 90% recorded once. Germline CDR1 and CDR2: MRHNA and SNTAGT. The V end lost 4 bases, the J end lost 0 bases, and 11 bases lay between the germline ends. The CDR3 is 15 residues long. This chain joins TRBV6-4 and TRBJ2-3; D remains unclear. This receptor was taken from a woman aged 35-75 years with stage III lung adenocarcinoma. This sample comprised peripheral blood mononuclear cells, obtained before any cancer treatment. CDR3 region: CASSVTWSSTDTQYF. As DNA, the CDR3 is TGTGCCAGCAGTGTCACCTGGTCTAGCACAGATACGCAGTATTTT.